This T cell receptor (beta chain) was recovered during a study of blood T cell repertoires in COVID-19. Study-level background: Researchers got acute and convalescent COVID-19 samples from the United States, Italy and Spain. T cells, B-cell-depleted T cells, or PBMCs provided the cDNA or gDNA that served as material.

The CDR3 covers 18 residues. CDR1 and CDR2 from the germline V gene are SEHNR and FQNEAQ (reference sequence). Germline trimming cut 1 base from V and 0 bases from J; bases unmatched to any gene: 8. In the original analysis: For nucleated cells, counts were estimated from reference gene primer amplification. Clones were sequenced by immunoSEQ multiplex PCR, and TCRdb holds only the in-frame ones, with some missing. V, J and clone size are those of that table, while D and trimming were read from the DNA. The sample carries roughly 64,000 clones, just over 85% recorded once. The material sequenced was peripheral blood. The chain employs TRBV7-9 and TRBJ2-1, with 8 positions matching TRBD2. The TCR comes from a man in his fifties or sixties with active COVID-19. CDR3 in amino acids: CASSLGGSGVFSYNEQFF. CDR3 nucleotide sequence: TGTGCCAGCAGCTTAGGGGGTAGCGGGGTTTTCTCCTACAATGAGCAGTTCTTC.